The 15 T cell receptor beta chains below were found in one sample sequenced in a study of vaccination and CD4 T cells after COVID-19. The Oncomine TCR Beta short-read assay sequenced DNA from cultured CD4+ T cells. MiXCR was run by TCRdb on the PCR reads, yielding one entry per CDR3 protein. Of 7,200 or so distinct CDR3 sequences listed, about 55% are singletons. Treatment here: approximately 11-day PBMC culture with coronavirus spike peptide pools or control peptides (ViraFEST assay). CD4+ T lymphocytes from the unexposed donor were collected before the COVID-19 pandemic (2011-2018). Antigen specificity for these receptors is unknown. The material sequenced was CD4+ T cells from blood, cultured in vitro. The receptors originated from a human donor in good health.

This rearrangement joins TRBV6-1 to TRBJ2-5; 7 bases fit TRBD1. In germline, CDR1 is MNHNS, CDR2 SASEGT. The CDR3 contains 14 residues. V lost 6 bases and J lost 2; bases outside the gene matches: 6. CDR3: CASRPGQLQETQYF. The CDR3, as DNA: TGTGCCAGCAGACCGGGACAGCTACAAGAGACCCAGTACTTC.

The chain has TRBV20-1 and TRBJ1-2; perhaps TRBD1 as D (5 bases). This CDR3 has 12 amino acids. Trimming stripped 7 bases from V and 8 bases from J, with 17 bases between. The germline V gene has CDR1 DFQATT and CDR2 SNEGSKA (reference sequence). The CDR3 DNA sequence: TGCAGTGTGGGGGTAATAGATGAGGGCTACACCTTC. The encoded protein is CSVGVIDEGYTF.

The chain couples TRBV6-2 or TRBV6-3 to TRBJ2-2; 10 nucleotides align to TRBD1. The CDR3 extends over 15 amino acids. J gave up 4 bases and V 6 bases, and 5 bases lay outside the gene matches. Germline assignment: CDR1 MNHEY and CDR2 SVGEGT. CDR3 protein: CASRTTGGITGELFF. CDR3 in DNA: TGTGCCAGCAGAACGACAGGGGGCATCACCGGGGAGCTGTTTTTT.

V gene TRBV28 combines with J gene TRBJ1-6; D is possibly TRBD1 (6 bases). CDR1 and CDR2 (germline): MDHEN, SYDVKM. CDR3 size: 17 residues. Trimming stripped 6 bases from V and 0 bases from J, with 15 bases between. The CDR3 DNA reads as TGTGCCAGCAGGATGACAGGCGCCAGCTCCTATAATTCACCCCTCCACTTT. Its protein product is CASRMTGASSYNSPLHF.

The rearrangement links TRBV6-5 to TRBJ2-1; D is undetermined. Trimming cost V 3 bases and J 3 bases, with 21 bases left between them. The CDR3 has 18 residues. Germline-derived CDR1 and CDR2 are MNHEY and SVGAGI. The DNA for the CDR3 is TGTGCCAGCAGTTATATATCAAGTTATGCGGCAGTCTACAATGAGCAGTTCTTC. Protein sequence: CASSYISSYAAVYNEQFF.

This clonotype was found a few times. The chain has TRBV6-1 and TRBJ2-7; 8 nucleotides match TRBD1. CDR3 length: 14 residues. J was trimmed by 2 bases and V by 6 bases; bases with no gene match: 6. CDR1 is MNHNS, CDR2 SASEGT, per germline. The CDR3, as DNA: TGTGCCAGCAGCCCCGGGACAGGTCCCTACGAGCAGTACTTC. Translation gives CASSPGTGPYEQYF.

This clonotype was counted only a few times. The chain carries TRBV6-1 and TRBJ2-5; D not resolved. Germline-derived CDR1 and CDR2 are MNHNS and SASEGT. The CDR3 has 15 amino acids. V lost 1 base, J lost 5 bases, and 14 bases lay in between. The CDR3 DNA reads TGTGCCAGCAGTGAAGTCTTGGGATCTGGGGAGACCCAGTACTTC. Residues: CASSEVLGSGETQYF.

This clonotype was observed a single time. The rearrangement uses TRBV12-3 or TRBV12-4 and TRBJ2-1, with 9 bases matching TRBD2. Trimming took 3 bases from V and 3 from J; bases not matched to a gene: 0. CDR3 size: 14 residues. The CDR3 coding sequence is TGTGCCAGCAGTTTGACTAGCGGCTACAATGAGCAGTTCTTC. As protein: CASSLTSGYNEQFF.

The chain employs TRBV29-1 and TRBJ2-2, with TRBD1 matching over 8 bases. Germline CDR1 SQVTM, CDR2 ANQGSEA. The trim removed 6 bases at V and 2 bases at J, leaving 11 bases unmatched. CDR3 length equals 16 residues. CDR3 in amino acids: CSVETGVDQNTGELFF. CDR3 nucleotides: TGCAGCGTAGAGACAGGGGTCGATCAAAACACCGGGGAGCTGTTTTTT.

A few counts support this clonotype. The chain uses TRBV20-1 and TRBJ1-6; the D gene is possibly TRBD1 (6 bases). Trimming removed 6 bases at V and 0 bases at J, with 18 bases between. Germline V lookup: CDR1 DFQATT, CDR2 SNEGSKA (reference sequence). There are 17 residues in the CDR3. CDR3 region: CSARTGHQSSYNSPLHF. CDR3 DNA: TGCAGTGCACGGACGGGACACCAGAGCTCCTATAATTCACCCCTCCACTTT.

The CDR3 DNA reads TGTGCCAGCAGGTCTACGGGAGACGCCACCGGGGAGCTGTTTTTT. Translated, it gives CASRSTGDATGELFF. The J gene is TRBJ2-2, the V gene TRBV6-1, with a tentative D call TRBD2 (6 bases). The V end was cut by 6 bases, the J end by 4 bases, with 15 bases between. Germline V gene lookup returns CDR1 MNHNS and CDR2 SASEGT. The CDR3 is made up of 15 amino acids.

V is TRBV19 and J is TRBJ2-7; 8 bases align to TRBD1. Trimming removed 7 bases from V and 4 bases from J; junction bases left unmatched: 6. The CDR3 has 13 residues. Germline assignment: CDR1 LNHDA and CDR2 SQIVND (reference sequence). The CDR3 reads CASMGQESYEQYF. The CDR3 DNA is TGTGCCAGTATGGGACAGGAATCTTACGAGCAGTACTTC.

This chain uses TRBV19 with TRBJ2-4; the D gene is possibly TRBD2 (6 bases). The CDR3 has 17 amino acids. Germline CDR1 and CDR2: LNHDA and SQIVND (reference sequence). Trimming left V 3 bases short and J 0 bases short, with 15 bases between. The CDR3 sequence: CASSISGAGLAKNIQYF. The DNA for the CDR3 is TGTGCCAGTAGTATTTCGGGAGCCGGGCTAGCCAAAAACATTCAGTACTTC.

This clonotype has just a few counts. The chain links TRBV27 to TRBJ1-2, with 10 bases identical to TRBD1. Germline trimming cut 3 bases from V and 8 bases from J; bases unmatched to any gene: 6. This CDR3 region has 14 residues. Germline loops: CDR1 MNHEY, CDR2 SMNVEV (reference sequence). The CDR3 nucleotides read TGTGCCAGCAGTTTTGGGGACAGGGGTTACGGCTACACCTTC. Amino acids: CASSFGDRGYGYTF.

The V call is TRBV19, the J call TRBJ2-1; D is uncertain. CDR3 length equals 14 residues. Trimming cost V 3 bases and J 7 bases, with 13 bases left between them. Germline-derived CDR1 and CDR2 are LNHDA and SQIVND (reference sequence). CDR3 loop: CASSMRTTTNEQFF. CDR3 in DNA: TGTGCCAGTAGTATGAGGACCACGACGAATGAGCAGTTCTTC.